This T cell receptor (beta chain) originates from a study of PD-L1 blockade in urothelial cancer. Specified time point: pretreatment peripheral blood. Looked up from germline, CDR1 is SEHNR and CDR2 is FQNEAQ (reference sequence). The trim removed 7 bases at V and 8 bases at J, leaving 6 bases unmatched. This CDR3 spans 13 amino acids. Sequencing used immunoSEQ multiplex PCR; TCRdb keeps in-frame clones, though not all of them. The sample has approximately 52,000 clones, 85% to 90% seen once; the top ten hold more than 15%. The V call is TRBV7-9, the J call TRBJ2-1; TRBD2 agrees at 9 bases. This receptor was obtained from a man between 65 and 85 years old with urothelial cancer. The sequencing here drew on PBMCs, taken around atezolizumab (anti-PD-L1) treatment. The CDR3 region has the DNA TGTGCCAGCATTGGGCGGGAGGGGTATGAGCAGTTCTTC. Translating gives CASIGREGYEQFF.